The clone carrying this T cell receptor beta chain was picked up many times. The target antigen is unknown. Patients aged 18 to 65 with hyperthyroidism were newly diagnosed, with duration under 2 months. Lactation, pregnancy, other autoimmune disease or uncontrolled infection excluded patients. PBMCs were sourced from less than 12 ml fresh peripheral blood. Trimming removed 8 bases at V and 4 bases at J, with 13 bases between. The length of the CDR3 is 13 residues. Regions amplified from RNA transcripts were the TCR beta CDR3 regions. The TCR CDR3 was amplified in a first-round RT-PCR using the HTBI primer set. TCRdb reprocessed the multiplex PCR reads via MiXCR and lists one record per CDR3 protein. Among 300,000 to 400,000 distinct CDR3 sequences listed, around 23% were seen once. This sample is part of a study of T cells in Graves' hyperthyroidism and ophthalmopathy. General observations from the study: In the blood, most expanded thyroid clonotypes above 0.001 appeared as well.

The chain has TRBV12-3 or TRBV12-4 and TRBJ2-3, with a tentative D call TRBD2 (5 bases). Sequencing was carried out using blood. The TCR was taken from a woman aged 45-59 years with Graves' hyperthyroidism. The CDR3: CASGSMRADTQYF. The CDR3 DNA reads as TGTGCCAGCGGGTCTATGAGGGCAGATACGCAGTATTTT.